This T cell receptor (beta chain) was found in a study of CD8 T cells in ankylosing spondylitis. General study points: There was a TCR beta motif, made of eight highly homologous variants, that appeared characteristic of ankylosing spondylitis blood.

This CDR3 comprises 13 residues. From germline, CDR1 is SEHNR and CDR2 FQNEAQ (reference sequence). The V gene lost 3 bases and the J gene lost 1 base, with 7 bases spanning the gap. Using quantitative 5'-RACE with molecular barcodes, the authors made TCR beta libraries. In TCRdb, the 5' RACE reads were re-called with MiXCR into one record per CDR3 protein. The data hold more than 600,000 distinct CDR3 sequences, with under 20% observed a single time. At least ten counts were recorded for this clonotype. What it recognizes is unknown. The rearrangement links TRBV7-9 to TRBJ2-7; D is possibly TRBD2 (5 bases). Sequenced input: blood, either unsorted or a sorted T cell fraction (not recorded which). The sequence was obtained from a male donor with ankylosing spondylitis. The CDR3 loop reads CASSFRESYEQYF. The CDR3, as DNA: TGTGCCAGCAGCTTCCGGGAATCCTACGAGCAGTACTTC.